This TCR beta chain was sequenced in a study of CD8 T cells in Susac syndrome. Across the whole study: Each patient with Susac syndrome, at the time of blood draw, was therapy-naive, on corticosteroids, or on intravenous immunoglobulin alone. Study-wide points: Maximal CD8+ clonal expansion in Susac was observed within TEMRA cells and among active patients.

J was trimmed by 2 bases and V by 0 bases; bases with no gene match: 6. The germline gives CDR1 LGHDT, CDR2 YNNKEL (reference sequence). CDR3 length equals 16 residues. Worth noting for this clonotype: Its target is unknown.

The authors carried out high-throughput sequencing of TCR beta. They applied it to CD8+ and CD4+ T cells obtained from blood. TEMRA cells were FACS-enriched, while CD8+ and CD4+ T cells were negatively isolated. Random hexamers were used to reverse transcribe roughly 0.45 to 1 ug of RNA. One entry per CDR3 protein, called by TCRdb with MiXCR from the immunoSEQ multiplex PCR reads. The table shows about 76,000 distinct CDR3 sequences, with approximately 94% occurring only once. The sequenced sample was CD8+ T cells from PBMCs. The chain uses TRBV3-1 and TRBJ1-2; 7 positions agree with TRBD1. The sequence was collected from a human donor with Susac syndrome. The CDR3 protein is CASSQDLLQGNYGYTF. The CDR3 region has the DNA TGTGCCAGCAGCCAAGACCTACTACAGGGGAACTATGGCTACACCTTC.